These T cell receptor beta chains were read from a single sample in a study of identical twins. TCRdb processed the 5' RACE reads anew with MiXCR; each CDR3 protein has one entry. The sample lists about 890,000 distinct CDR3 sequences, roughly an eighth occurring once. Separately, the same data were catalogued under a study of yellow fever vaccine responses in identical twins.

Material: PBMCs. The receptor set was obtained from a woman aged 18-35 years in good health. CDR3s include the opening cysteine and the closing phenylalanine or tryptophan. The D gene is left open where the match is weak. Size is stated for part of the rows, as once, few or many counts, or as a class when the clone is expanded.

v_gene	j_gene	abundance	d_gene	len	CDR3aa	CDR3nt
TRBV18	TRBJ2-1	.	.	14	CASSPGFPYNEQFF	TGTGCCAGCTCACCAGGCTTCCCCTACAATGAGCAGTTCTTC
TRBV12-3/TRBV12-4	TRBJ1-6	.	.	16	CASSSTQGGGNSPLHF	TGTGCCAGCAGTTCGACGCAGGGAGGGGGGAATTCACCCCTCCACTTT
TRBV7-6	TRBJ2-2	.	.	14	CASGLASNTGELFF	TGTGCCAGCGGCCTAGCCTCGAACACCGGGGAGCTGTTTTTT
TRBV15	TRBJ2-1	few	.	15	CATSRDSASLNEQFF	TGTGCCACCAGCAGAGATTCGGCTAGCCTGAATGAGCAGTTCTTC
TRBV28	TRBJ2-3	few	.	14	CASSDAGTTDTQYF	TGTGCCAGCAGTGACGCGGGGACCACAGATACGCAGTATTTT
TRBV3-1	TRBJ2-1	.	.	15	CASSQLDILQGEQFF	TGTGCCAGCAGCCAACTTGACATACTACAAGGTGAGCAGTTCTTC
TRBV10-3	TRBJ2-7	many	TRBD2	15	CAISESAGAGYEQYF	TGTGCCATCAGTGAGTCCGCGGGAGCTGGCTACGAGCAGTACTTC
TRBV15	TRBJ2-4	.	TRBD2	16	CATSRDVGGAKNIQYF	TGTGCCACCAGCAGAGATGTGGGGGGGGCCAAAAACATTCAGTACTTC
TRBV20-1	TRBJ1-1	few	.	14	CSAPSRVMNTEAFF	TGCAGTGCCCCTTCTCGGGTCATGAACACTGAAGCTTTCTTT
TRBV28	TRBJ2-1	many	TRBD2	16	CASRYSGTSGYNEQFF	TGTGCCAGCAGGTACTCCGGGACTAGCGGATACAATGAGCAGTTCTTC
TRBV4-1	TRBJ1-6	.	TRBD1	17	CASSPGTGVSDNSPLHF	TGCGCCAGCAGCCCCGGGACAGGGGTGTCAGATAATTCACCCCTCCACTTT
TRBV19	TRBJ2-3	.	TRBD2	17	CASSTWTSGRRTDTQYF	TGTGCCAGTAGTACTTGGACTAGCGGGAGACGCACAGATACGCAGTATTTT
TRBV12-3/TRBV12-4	TRBJ1-2	few	.	13	CASAWGGFNGYTF	TGTGCCAGCGCCTGGGGAGGGTTCAATGGCTACACCTTC
TRBV29-1	TRBJ1-1	.	TRBD1	14	CSVDIGGGGKVAFF	TGCAGCGTTGATATCGGTGGAGGGGGCAAGGTGGCTTTCTTT
TRBV29-1	TRBJ2-1	.	TRBD2	16	CSTPGLAGVAYNEQFF	TGCAGCACTCCGGGACTAGCGGGAGTGGCCTACAATGAGCAGTTCTTC
TRBV12-3/TRBV12-4	TRBJ1-2	few	TRBD1	15	CASRPPGQGAYGYTF	TGTGCCAGCAGGCCTCCGGGACAGGGGGCCTATGGCTACACCTTC
TRBV7-9	TRBJ2-2	few	TRBD2	18	CASSPARMVAGAPGELFF	TGTGCCAGCAGCCCAGCTAGAATGGTAGCGGGAGCCCCCGGGGAGCTGTTTTTT
TRBV4-2	TRBJ2-2	.	.	14	CASSQDRFTGELFF	TGTGCCAGCAGCCAAGACAGATTCACCGGGGAGCTGTTTTTT
TRBV27	TRBJ2-7	.	.	13	CASSFRQTYEQYF	TGTGCCAGCAGTTTTAGGCAGACCTACGAGCAGTACTTC
TRBV18	TRBJ2-7	.	.	13	CASSLIHPYEQYF	TGTGCCAGCTCACTTATTCACCCGTACGAGCAGTACTTC
TRBV10-3	TRBJ1-5	few	.	15	CAISENRDSNQPQHF	TGTGCCATCAGTGAAAACCGGGACAGCAATCAGCCCCAGCATTTT
TRBV4-1	TRBJ2-1	few	.	18	CASSQTPGEVNSYNEQFF	TGCGCCAGCAGCCAAACCCCAGGGGAGGTAAACTCCTACAATGAGCAGTTCTTC
TRBV24-1	TRBJ2-1	few	.	15	CATSDTGFSYNEQFF	TGTGCCACCAGTGATACAGGGTTCTCCTACAATGAGCAGTTCTTC
TRBV10-3	TRBJ2-1	few	TRBD2	18	CAISESRREGAVYNEQFF	TGTGCCATCAGTGAGTCGAGGCGGGAGGGCGCCGTATACAATGAGCAGTTCTTC
TRBV4-1	TRBJ2-7	.	.	13	CASGRTPRDEQYF	TGCGCCAGCGGAAGGACGCCGCGGGACGAGCAGTACTTC
TRBV28	TRBJ1-5	few	.	17	CASSGPTDYYSNQPQHF	TGTGCCAGCAGTGGACCGACAGACTATTATAGCAATCAGCCCCAGCATTTT
TRBV6-5	TRBJ2-1	few	TRBD2	16	CASSSAQRLAGIEQFF	TGTGCCAGCAGTTCAGCACAAAGGTTAGCGGGAATTGAGCAGTTCTTC
TRBV24-1	TRBJ2-1	many	.	15	CATSDSGVRVNEQFF	TGTGCCACCAGTGATTCAGGTGTTCGGGTCAATGAGCAGTTCTTC
TRBV12-3/TRBV12-4	TRBJ2-6	.	TRBD1	18	CASSRTGDRNSGANVLTF	TGTGCCAGCAGTCGGACAGGGGATAGGAACTCTGGGGCCAACGTCCTGACTTTC
TRBV7-9	TRBJ2-3	.	.	15	CASSSSTSSTDTQYF	TGTGCCAGCAGCTCTTCGACCTCTAGCACAGATACGCAGTATTTT
TRBV18	TRBJ2-7	many	TRBD1	14	CASSPRTGGYEQYF	TGTGCCAGCAGTCCTCGGACAGGGGGCTACGAGCAGTACTTC
TRBV7-6	TRBJ2-1	.	.	18	CASSSGQTGPSSYNEQFF	TGTGCCAGCAGCTCGGGCCAAACGGGCCCAAGCTCCTACAATGAGCAGTTCTTC
TRBV6-1	TRBJ1-2	.	TRBD1	15	CASSSYLGQGYGYTF	TGTGCCAGCAGCTCATACCTTGGACAGGGCTATGGCTACACCTTC
TRBV11-2	TRBJ1-1	.	.	15	CASSLTFRAGTEAFF	TGTGCCAGCAGCCTTACTTTCAGGGCTGGGACTGAAGCTTTCTTT
TRBV7-9	TRBJ2-7	.	.	16	CASSLVGNTGSYEQYF	TGTGCCAGCAGCTTAGTTGGGAATACCGGAAGTTACGAGCAGTACTTC
TRBV19	TRBJ1-1	few	TRBD1	16	CASSIWGQGTNTEAFF	TGTGCCAGTAGTATATGGGGACAGGGAACGAACACTGAAGCTTTCTTT
TRBV6-1	TRBJ1-2	few	.	14	CASSGRGTNYGYTF	TGTGCCAGCAGTGGGCGGGGGACAAACTATGGCTACACCTTC
TRBV9	TRBJ2-1	few	.	17	CASSAPLGKLSYNEQFF	TGTGCCAGCAGCGCACCCCTAGGTAAATTATCCTACAATGAGCAGTTCTTC
TRBV6-1	TRBJ2-5	few	.	15	CASSPSVGGQETQYF	TGTGCCAGCAGTCCCTCTGTGGGAGGCCAAGAGACCCAGTACTTC
TRBV7-9	TRBJ2-3	few	.	17	CASSSSDGAGLTDTQYF	TGTGCCAGCAGCTCATCAGACGGGGCGGGACTCACAGATACGCAGTATTTT
TRBV4-1	TRBJ2-1	.	TRBD1	15	CASSHLQGAWDEQFF	TGCGCCAGCAGCCACCTACAGGGGGCATGGGATGAGCAGTTCTTC
TRBV6-4	TRBJ2-2	many	TRBD2	18	CASSDEVSGRAFIGELFF	TGTGCCAGCAGTGACGAAGTTAGCGGGAGGGCCTTTATCGGGGAGCTGTTTTTT
TRBV20-1	TRBJ2-7	few	.	15	CSARGLAESSYEQYF	TGCAGTGCTAGAGGTTTAGCGGAGAGCTCCTACGAGCAGTACTTC
TRBV3-1	TRBJ2-1	.	TRBD2	16	CASSPQPGLATNEQFF	TGTGCCAGCAGCCCTCAGCCGGGACTAGCGACCAATGAGCAGTTCTTC
TRBV2	TRBJ2-3	few	.	15	CASSEEGTRTDTQYF	TGTGCCAGCAGTGAAGAAGGGACGCGCACAGATACGCAGTATTTT
TRBV7-2	TRBJ1-1	few	TRBD1	16	CASSTAGGPGNTEAFF	TGTGCCAGCAGCACCGCAGGGGGCCCGGGGAACACTGAAGCTTTCTTT
TRBV12-3/TRBV12-4	TRBJ2-5	.	TRBD2	18	CASSPSRLAGGAGETQYF	TGTGCCAGCAGTCCCTCTAGGTTAGCGGGGGGGGCAGGAGAGACCCAGTACTTC
TRBV7-7	TRBJ2-2	.	TRBD2	16	CASTRLAGMNTGELFF	TGTGCCAGCACCCGACTAGCGGGGATGAACACCGGGGAGCTGTTTTTT
TRBV6-5	TRBJ1-1	.	.	16	CASSYSGGRGGTEAFF	TGTGCCAGCAGTTACTCCGGGGGGCGCGGGGGGACTGAAGCTTTCTTT
TRBV4-1	TRBJ2-3	many	TRBD1	14	CASSRGTGEHTQYF	TGCGCCAGCAGCCGAGGGACAGGGGAACATACGCAGTATTTT
TRBV4-2	TRBJ2-3	.	.	14	CASSQVGGEATQYF	TGTGCCAGCAGCCAAGTTGGGGGCGAGGCTACGCAGTATTTT
TRBV10-3	TRBJ2-1	few	TRBD2	15	CAISTTSGYYNEQFF	TGTGCCATCAGCACGACTAGCGGTTACTACAATGAGCAGTTCTTC
TRBV28	TRBJ2-7	few	TRBD1	13	CASHGQGIYEQYF	TGTGCCAGCCACGGACAGGGGATCTACGAGCAGTACTTC
TRBV29-1	TRBJ1-2	.	TRBD1	14	CSVEGTGQGSGYTF	TGCAGCGTTGAAGGCACAGGACAGGGGTCTGGCTACACCTTC
TRBV11-1	TRBJ2-1	few	TRBD1	20	CASSLGPSQTGALRYNEQFF	TGTGCCAGCAGCTTAGGGCCAAGCCAGACAGGGGCGTTAAGGTACAATGAGCAGTTCTTC
TRBV20-1	TRBJ2-7	few	TRBD2	17	CSAKDLRPGTIPGEQYF	TGCAGTGCTAAGGACCTCCGGCCCGGGACTATACCGGGGGAGCAGTACTTC
TRBV27	TRBJ2-7	.	.	12	CASSLFGDEQYF	TGTGCCAGCAGTTTATTCGGGGACGAGCAGTACTTC
TRBV10-3	TRBJ2-5	few	.	14	CAISEEGVRETQYF	TGTGCCATCAGTGAGGAGGGGGTTAGAGAGACCCAGTACTTC